This T cell receptor beta chain derives from a study of T cell responses to AZD1222 COVID-19 vaccine. Across the whole study: The analysis combined second doses at about 4 or about 12 weeks.

Details on this clone: The antigen remains undetermined.

Clones were sequenced by immunoSEQ multiplex PCR, and TCRdb holds only the in-frame ones, with some missing. Among some 130,000 clones, roughly 88% were seen once, and the ten largest hold approximately 3.5%. Study-level findings and limits: Donors were mostly white British, more females; clonal diversity possibly underestimated. At baseline, seropositivity was found in only a handful of AZD1222 recipients. Two doses of AZD1222 preceded a rise in Spike-specific TCR breadth and depth.

V dropped 3 bases and J dropped 4; count of bases not matched to a gene: 10. Per germline, CDR1 SNHLY and CDR2 FYNNEI. The CDR3 covers 16 residues. The specimen comprised peripheral blood, sampled on day 0 of AZD1222 vaccination. The rearrangement uses TRBV2 and TRBJ2-7; TRBD2 agrees at 9 bases. The sequence derives from an adult in good health. The CDR3: CASSDIGTSLFYEQYF. Here the CDR3 DNA reads TGTGCCAGCAGTGATATAGGGACTAGCCTCTTTTACGAGCAGTACTTC.